Included here is one T cell receptor (beta chain) sequence, with context. Its antigen remains unidentified. The record originates from a study of PD-1 blockade in classical Hodgkin lymphoma. Time point defined: newly diagnosed, previously untreated cHL patient sample. For comparison, PBMCs from newly diagnosed, untreated classical Hodgkin lymphoma were used. Sequenced by immunoSEQ multiplex PCR; TCRdb stores in-frame clones only, minus some. The data hold tens of thousands of clones, with 93% observed a single time. Broader study findings: Compared with healthy donors, newly diagnosed patients reportedly showed lower baseline TCR diversity.

The germline CDR1 and CDR2 sequences are SGHTA and FQGNSA. Unmatched junction bases numbered 13, after V lost 5 bases and J lost 8 bases. The CDR3 has 15 amino acids. The chain has TRBV7-2 and TRBJ1-2; 8 bases are a match to TRBD1. The sequence derives from a human donor with classical Hodgkin lymphoma. The source material was peripheral blood mononuclear cells (PBMCs). The CDR3 spells CASSPHPTGGRGYTF. The CDR3 nucleotides read TGTGCCAGCAGCCCCCACCCCACAGGGGGAAGAGGCTACACCTTC.